The clone carrying this TCR beta chain was observed a handful of times. Its antigen is unknown. The J segment lost 4 bases and the V segment lost 6 bases, leaving 7 bases of the junction unmatched. Germline lookup yields CDR1 LNHDA and CDR2 SQIVND (reference sequence). The CDR3 contains 15 residues. Each cDNA molecule carried a unique molecular identifier. One entry per CDR3 protein results from TCRdb running MiXCR on the 5' RACE reads. Of 80,000 or so distinct CDR3 sequences listed, around 12% were seen once; the top ten hold roughly 3.6%. The sample belongs to a study of early T cells in non-severe SARS-CoV-2 infection. Study overall: The authors sequenced bulk RNA from unsorted whole blood, leaving chains unpaired.

Study findings and constraints: In VDJdb matching, anti-spike CD8 responses were favored while private and CD4 specificities went missing.

The sequence came from an adult who was a healthcare worker with PCR-confirmed SARS-CoV-2 infection or an uninfected control (not recorded which). Material for sequencing was whole blood. V usage is TRBV19 and J usage is TRBJ1-2, with TRBD1 identical over 11 bases. CDR3 sequence: CASREAGTGGYGYTF. The CDR3, as DNA: TGTGCCAGTAGGGAGGCCGGGACAGGGGGCTATGGCTACACCTTC.